This T cell receptor (beta chain) was sequenced during a study of T cells in Graves' hyperthyroidism and ophthalmopathy. Isolation of PBMCs was performed on 8 to 10 ml fresh peripheral blood. RNA transcripts gave rise to amplified TCR beta CDR3 regions. During a first-round RT-PCR of the TCR CDR3, the HTBI primer set was used. TCRdb ran MiXCR on the multiplex PCR reads and lists one entry per CDR3 protein. The sample has 300,000 to 400,000 distinct CDR3 sequences, around 23% seen once. Regarding the study as a whole: Most clonotypes that expanded in the thyroid above 0.001 also showed up in blood. For ophthalmopathy, model prediction preceded onset by a median roughly 6.3 months.

Note on this clonotype: The antigen is unknown.

The sequence came from a woman aged 45-59 years with Graves' hyperthyroidism. Source material: blood.

CDR3 in DNA: TGTGCCAGCACCCCCGGGACTAGCGGGGCCTGGGAGCAGTTCTTC. Its translation: CASTPGTSGAWEQFF. This sequence joins TRBV2 and TRBJ2-1, with 13 bases aligning to TRBD2. The CDR3 length is 15 residues. CDR1 is SNHLY, CDR2 FYNNEI, per germline. Trimming at V came to 7 bases and at J to 10 bases, leaving 10 bases not matched to a gene.